This T cell receptor beta chain is drawn from a study of T cells in women clearing cervical HPV infection (dated by TCRdb to 2016 to 2019). Some background on the complete study: Cases were some 26 women with histologically confirmed HPV16-related CIN3 or worse, including a couple of invasive cancers. The roughly 23 controls were women who cleared a single incident HPV16 infection within 12 months without developing precancer or cancer. Case blood was taken at the visit when the lesion was first identified, whereas control blood was taken when infection was no longer detected. For cases, a median interval of roughly 150 days, with an interquartile range of 90 to 200 days, was observed between lesion detection and blood sampling. Since HLA typing was available for only a few women, HLA type could not be ruled out as a confounder. An exploratory proof-of-principle case-control study, nested within the Guanacaste HPV Natural History Study in Costa Rica, was conducted to compare TCR repertoires across cervical HPV16 outcomes. Cases were matched to controls by age within five years and by the year the sample was collected. Median age was 34 years in cases versus roughly 40 in controls, and baseline characteristics did not differ significantly. The parent cohort enrolled 8,500 to 11,000 women aged 18 or older in Guanacaste, Costa Rica, during about 1993 to 1994 and followed them for around 7 years. Quality controls consisted of five blinded duplicates per group, for a total of roughly 60 samples made up of around 50 participants and about ten replicates. Here is what the overall study found, with its caveats: Significantly higher TCR repertoire richness was observed in CIN3+ cases than in controls across sequencing depths, whereas no difference in evenness was found. Because T-cell numbers per sample were unknown, differences in richness could reflect varying T-cell content rather than repertoire biology. The cross-sectional design could not show whether associations preceded infection or resulted from it; effector/memory subsets and HPV-specific T cells were not isolated. TRBV6-7 relative abundance was lower in cases than in controls (about 0.099% versus 0.17%; Bonferroni P = 0.0008). Random forest classifiers that combined richness and V gene abundances separated cases from controls with an estimated AUC of roughly 0.83.

CDR1 and CDR2 are drawn from the germline V gene: MRHNA, SNTAGT. V trim: 3 bases; J trim: 6 bases; unmatched bases: 1. Its CDR3 holds 14 amino acids, cysteine through phenylalanine. Part of the CDR3 DNA is given, 33 bases translated from base 1. On this clone itself: Its antigen is still unknown. The observed sequence ends 3 residues before the CDR3 terminus, with the missing tail filled in from the germline J gene.

Using the immunoSEQ assay, multiplex PCR amplified TCR beta CDR3 regions from an average of 1200 ng of genomic DNA per sample. The assay corrected primer bias using a complete synthetic TCR repertoire to establish an amplification baseline. Amplicons were sequenced on the Illumina platform. In the authors' own workflow: Error correction of the sequences involved clustering with frequency ratios plus a modified nearest-neighbor algorithm, after which the sequences were analyzed in the immunoSEQ Analyzer using IMGT gene definitions. At each rarefaction depth, TCR richness and evenness were averaged over 20 rarefaction repeats, and samples with fewer sequences than the depth were excluded. V, D and J gene relative abundances were compared between groups with Wilcoxon rank sum tests, applying FDR correction. For the blinded duplicates, the intraclass correlation was over 95% for TCR richness and averaged about 76% across 70 or so gene segments. TCRdb provides this immuneACCESS table in a form limited to in-frame rearrangements. Some clones are lacking; in checked studies, under half of them reflect an unresolved V gene, and why the rest are absent is not known. D and trimming were read from the DNA, whereas the V and J calls and clone size are those reported in that table. In this sample's table one finds tens of thousands of clones. Around a tenth of the sample lies in the top ten.

Every participant had a single incident cervical HPV16 infection, and prevalent HPV16 infections were excluded. Cervical HPV DNA was detected with MY09/MY11 PCR, and genotyping was done by dot-blot hybridization. About 14 mL of heparinized blood was centrifuged, after which the buffy coat was aliquoted, frozen at -30 degrees C, and then stored at -80 degrees C. QIAGEN kits were used to extract genomic DNA from the buffy coat specimens. This clonotype was sampled from a woman aged 18 to 75 with a cervical HPV16 infection that either progressed to CIN3+ or cleared (not recorded which). The chain is encoded by TRBV6-4 joined to TRBJ2-1, and 11 junction bases match TRBD1. The source material was blood buffy coat. Incomplete CDR3 DNA: TGTGCCAGCAGTGAGGGGACAGGGGGCAATGAG. Its coded protein is CASSEGTGGNE. The full CDR3 protein is CASSEGTGGNEQFF.